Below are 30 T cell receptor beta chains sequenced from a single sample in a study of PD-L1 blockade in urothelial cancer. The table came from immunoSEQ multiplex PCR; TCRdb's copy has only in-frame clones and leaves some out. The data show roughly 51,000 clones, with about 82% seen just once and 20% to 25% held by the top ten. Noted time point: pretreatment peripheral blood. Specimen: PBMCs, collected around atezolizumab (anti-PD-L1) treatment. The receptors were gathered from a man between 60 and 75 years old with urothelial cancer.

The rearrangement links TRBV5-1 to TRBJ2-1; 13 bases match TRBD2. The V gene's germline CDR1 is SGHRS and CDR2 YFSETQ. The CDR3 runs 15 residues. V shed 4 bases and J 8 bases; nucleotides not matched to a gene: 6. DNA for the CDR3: TGCGCCAGCAGCCCCGGACTAGCGGGAGTTGATGAGCAGTTCTTC. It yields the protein CASSPGLAGVDEQFF.

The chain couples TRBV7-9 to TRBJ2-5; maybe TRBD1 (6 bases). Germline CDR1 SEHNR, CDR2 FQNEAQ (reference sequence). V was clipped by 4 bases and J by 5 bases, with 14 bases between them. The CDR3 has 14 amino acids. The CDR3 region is CASSSVQGRETQYF. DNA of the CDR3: TGTGCCAGCAGCTCGGTACAGGGTCGGGAGACCCAGTACTTC.

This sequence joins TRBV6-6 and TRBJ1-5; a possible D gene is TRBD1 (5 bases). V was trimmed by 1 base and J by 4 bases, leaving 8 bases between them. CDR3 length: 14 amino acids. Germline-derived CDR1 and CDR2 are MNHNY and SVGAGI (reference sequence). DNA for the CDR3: TGTGCCAGCAGTTACTGGGAGGGGAATCAGCCCCAGCATTTT. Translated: CASSYWEGNQPQHF.

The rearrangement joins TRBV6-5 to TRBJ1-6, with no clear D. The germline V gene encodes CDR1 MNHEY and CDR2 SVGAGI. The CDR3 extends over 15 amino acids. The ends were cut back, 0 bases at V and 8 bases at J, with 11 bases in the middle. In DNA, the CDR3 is TGTGCCAGCAGTTACTCGAGGGCCGTTGATTCACCCCTCCACTTT. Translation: CASSYSRAVDSPLHF.

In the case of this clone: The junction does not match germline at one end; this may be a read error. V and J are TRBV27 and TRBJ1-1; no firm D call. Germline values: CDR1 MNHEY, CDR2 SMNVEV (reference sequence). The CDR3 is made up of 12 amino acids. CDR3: CASSLSGIVWNF. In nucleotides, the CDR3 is TGTGCCAGCAGTTTATCCGGGATTGTTTGGAACTTT.

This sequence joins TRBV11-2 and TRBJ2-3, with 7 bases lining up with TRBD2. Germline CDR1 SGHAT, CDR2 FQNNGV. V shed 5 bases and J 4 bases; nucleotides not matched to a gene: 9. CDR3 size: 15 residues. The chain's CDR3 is CASSNGEGAADTQYF. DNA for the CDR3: TGTGCCAGCAGCAATGGGGAGGGAGCTGCAGATACGCAGTATTTT.

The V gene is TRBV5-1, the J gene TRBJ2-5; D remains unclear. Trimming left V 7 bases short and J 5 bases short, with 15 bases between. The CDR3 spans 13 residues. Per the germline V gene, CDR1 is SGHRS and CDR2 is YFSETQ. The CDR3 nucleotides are TGCGCCAGCTCTCTACGTCCCCGGGAGACCCAGTACTTC. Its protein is CASSLRPRETQYF.

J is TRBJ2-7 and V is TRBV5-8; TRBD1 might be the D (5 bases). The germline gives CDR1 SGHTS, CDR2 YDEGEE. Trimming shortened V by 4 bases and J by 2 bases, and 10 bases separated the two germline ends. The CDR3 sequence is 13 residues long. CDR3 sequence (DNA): TGTGCCAGCAGCACCGACAGCCCCTACGAGCAGTACTTC. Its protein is CASSTDSPYEQYF.

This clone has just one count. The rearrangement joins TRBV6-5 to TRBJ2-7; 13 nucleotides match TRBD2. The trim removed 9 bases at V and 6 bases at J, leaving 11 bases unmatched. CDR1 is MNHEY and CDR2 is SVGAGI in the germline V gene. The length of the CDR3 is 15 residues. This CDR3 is CASKLAGGPSGEQYF. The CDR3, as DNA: TGTGCCAGTAAACTAGCGGGAGGGCCGTCAGGCGAGCAGTACTTC.

CDR3 bases: TGCAGCGTTGCGCAGGTGCTGGGCACTGAAGCTTTCTTT. Protein product: CSVAQVLGTEAFF. The rearrangement uses TRBV29-1 and TRBJ1-1; no reliable D call. V gave up 4 bases and J gave up 4 bases, with 13 bases separating them. Germline V gives CDR1 SQVTM, CDR2 ANQGSEA. This CDR3 spans 13 amino acids.

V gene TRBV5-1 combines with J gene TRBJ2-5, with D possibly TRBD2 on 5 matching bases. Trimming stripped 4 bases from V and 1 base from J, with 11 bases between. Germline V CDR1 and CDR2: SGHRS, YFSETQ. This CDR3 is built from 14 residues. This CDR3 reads CASSIGKVQETQYF. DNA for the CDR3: TGCGCCAGCAGCATCGGGAAGGTCCAAGAGACCCAGTACTTC.

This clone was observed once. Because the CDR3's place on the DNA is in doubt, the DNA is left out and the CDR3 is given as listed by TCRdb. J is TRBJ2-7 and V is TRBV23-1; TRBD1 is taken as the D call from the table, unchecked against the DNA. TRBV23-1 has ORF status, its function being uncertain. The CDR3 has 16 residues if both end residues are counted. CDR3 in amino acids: CASSQGFRARGHEQYF.

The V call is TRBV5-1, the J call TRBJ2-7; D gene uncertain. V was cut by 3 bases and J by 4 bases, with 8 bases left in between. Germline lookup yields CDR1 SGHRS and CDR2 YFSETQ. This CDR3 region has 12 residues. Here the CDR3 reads CASSSDTYEQYF. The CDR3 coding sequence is TGCGCCAGCAGCTCAGACACGTACGAGCAGTACTTC.

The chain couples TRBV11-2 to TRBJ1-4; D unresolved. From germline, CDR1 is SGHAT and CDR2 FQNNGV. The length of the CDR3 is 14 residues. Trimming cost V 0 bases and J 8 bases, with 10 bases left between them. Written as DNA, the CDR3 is TGTGCCAGCAGCTTAGATCCCGCGAGCGAAAAACTGTTTTTT. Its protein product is CASSLDPASEKLFF.

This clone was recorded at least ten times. The CDR3 DNA sequence: TGTGCCAGCACCCTGGACAGTCCCTATGGCTACACCTTC. This encodes CASTLDSPYGYTF. The chain joins TRBV2 to TRBJ1-2; the D gene is possibly TRBD1 (6 bases). V shed 7 bases and J shed 4 bases, with 13 bases lying between them. From germline, CDR1 is SNHLY and CDR2 FYNNEI. CDR3 size: 13 residues.

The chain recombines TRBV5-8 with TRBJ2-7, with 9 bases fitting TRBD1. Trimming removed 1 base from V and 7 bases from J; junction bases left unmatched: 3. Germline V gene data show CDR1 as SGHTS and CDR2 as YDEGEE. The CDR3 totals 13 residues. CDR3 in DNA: TGTGCCAGCAGCTTGAGGACAGGGGAAGAGCAGTACTTC. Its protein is CASSLRTGEEQYF.

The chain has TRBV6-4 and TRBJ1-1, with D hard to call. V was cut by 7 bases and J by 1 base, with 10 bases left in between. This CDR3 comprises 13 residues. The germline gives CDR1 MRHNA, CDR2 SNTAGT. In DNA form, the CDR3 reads TGTGCCAGCAACATCAGTGAGAACACTGAAGCTTTCTTT. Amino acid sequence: CASNISENTEAFF.

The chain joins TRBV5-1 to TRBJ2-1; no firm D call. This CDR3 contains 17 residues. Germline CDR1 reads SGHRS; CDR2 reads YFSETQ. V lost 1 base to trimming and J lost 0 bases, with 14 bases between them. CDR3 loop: CASSLFATSSSYNEQFF. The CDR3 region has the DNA TGCGCCAGCAGCTTGTTCGCCACGTCGAGCTCCTACAATGAGCAGTTCTTC. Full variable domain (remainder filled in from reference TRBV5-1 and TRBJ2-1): KAGVTQTPRYLIKTRGQQVTLSCSPISGHRSVSWYQQTPGQGLQFLFEYFSETQRNKGNFPGRFSGRQFSNSRSEMNVSTLELGDSALYLCASSLFATSSSYNEQFFGPGTRLTVL.

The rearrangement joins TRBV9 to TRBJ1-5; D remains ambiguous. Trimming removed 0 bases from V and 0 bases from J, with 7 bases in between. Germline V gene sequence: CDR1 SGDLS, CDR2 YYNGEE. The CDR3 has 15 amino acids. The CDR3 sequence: CASSVGGTSNQPQHF. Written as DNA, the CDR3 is TGTGCCAGCAGCGTAGGCGGAACTAGCAATCAGCCCCAGCATTTT.

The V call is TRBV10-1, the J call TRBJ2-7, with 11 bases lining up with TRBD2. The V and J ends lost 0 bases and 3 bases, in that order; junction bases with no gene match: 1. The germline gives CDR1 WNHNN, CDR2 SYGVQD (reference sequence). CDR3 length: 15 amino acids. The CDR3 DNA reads TGCGCCAGCAGTGAGTCTGGGACTAGCGGCTACGAGCAGTACTTC. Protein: CASSESGTSGYEQYF.

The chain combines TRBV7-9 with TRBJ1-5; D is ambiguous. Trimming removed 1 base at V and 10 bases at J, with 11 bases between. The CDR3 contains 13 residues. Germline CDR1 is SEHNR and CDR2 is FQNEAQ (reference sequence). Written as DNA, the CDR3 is TGTGCCAGCAGCTTAGACGGGAATCGACCCCAGCATTTT. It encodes CASSLDGNRPQHF.

The CDR3 loop reads CATLGGRETQYF. The CDR3 DNA follows: TGTGCCACCCTCGGGGGACGAGAGACCCAGTACTTC. The J gene is TRBJ2-5, the V gene TRBV10-3; TRBD2 might be the D (6 bases). Germline-derived CDR1 and CDR2 are ENHRY and SYGVKD. V was cut by 10 bases and J by 4 bases, with 13 bases left in between. The CDR3 consists of 12 residues.

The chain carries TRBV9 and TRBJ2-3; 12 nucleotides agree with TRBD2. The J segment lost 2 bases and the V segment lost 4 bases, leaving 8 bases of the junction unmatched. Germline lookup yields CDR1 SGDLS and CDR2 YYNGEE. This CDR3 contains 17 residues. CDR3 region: CASSPPLAGGHTDTQYF. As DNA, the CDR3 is TGTGCCAGCAGCCCCCCACTAGCGGGGGGACACACAGATACGCAGTATTTT.

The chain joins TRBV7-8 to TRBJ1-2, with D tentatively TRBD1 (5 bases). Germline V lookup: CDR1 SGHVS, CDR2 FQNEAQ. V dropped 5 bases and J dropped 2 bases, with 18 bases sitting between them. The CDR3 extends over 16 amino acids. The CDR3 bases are TGTGCCAGCAGCCGGGCTGGGAAAGGGGCGAACTATGGCTACACCTTC. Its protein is CASSRAGKGANYGYTF.

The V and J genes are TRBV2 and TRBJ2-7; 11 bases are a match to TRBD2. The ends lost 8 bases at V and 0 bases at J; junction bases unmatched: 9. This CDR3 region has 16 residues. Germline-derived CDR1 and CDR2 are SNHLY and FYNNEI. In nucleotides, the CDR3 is TGTGCCAGCCTTGGGGCTAGCGGGAGGATCTCCTACGAGCAGTACTTC. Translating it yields CASLGASGRISYEQYF.

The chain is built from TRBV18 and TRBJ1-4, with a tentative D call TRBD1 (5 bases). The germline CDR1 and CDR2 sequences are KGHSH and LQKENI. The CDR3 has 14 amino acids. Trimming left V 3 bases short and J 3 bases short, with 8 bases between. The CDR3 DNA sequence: TGTGCCAGCTCACCTTCGGGGGCTAATGAAAAACTGTTTTTT. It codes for CASSPSGANEKLFF.

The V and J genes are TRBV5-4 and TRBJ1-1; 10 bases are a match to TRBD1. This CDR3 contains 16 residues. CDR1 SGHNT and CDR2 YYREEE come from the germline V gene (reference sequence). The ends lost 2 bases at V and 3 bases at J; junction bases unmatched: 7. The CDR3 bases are TGTGCCAGCAGCTTTAAGCCCGGGACAGGGGACACTGAAGCTTTCTTT. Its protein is CASSFKPGTGDTEAFF.

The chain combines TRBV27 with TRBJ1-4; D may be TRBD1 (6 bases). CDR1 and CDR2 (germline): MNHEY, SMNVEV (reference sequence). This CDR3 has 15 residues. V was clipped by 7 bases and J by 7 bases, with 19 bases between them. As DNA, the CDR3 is TGTGCCAGCAAAGGGACCCAACTAGGGGGTGAAAAACTGTTTTTT. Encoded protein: CASKGTQLGGEKLFF.

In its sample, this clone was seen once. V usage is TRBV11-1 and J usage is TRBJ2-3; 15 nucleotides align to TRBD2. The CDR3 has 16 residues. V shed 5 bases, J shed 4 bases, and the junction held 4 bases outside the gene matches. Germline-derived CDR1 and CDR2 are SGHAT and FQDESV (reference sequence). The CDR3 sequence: CASSTGTSGGSDTQYF. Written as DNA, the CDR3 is TGTGCCAGCAGCACAGGGACTAGCGGGGGGTCAGATACGCAGTATTTT.

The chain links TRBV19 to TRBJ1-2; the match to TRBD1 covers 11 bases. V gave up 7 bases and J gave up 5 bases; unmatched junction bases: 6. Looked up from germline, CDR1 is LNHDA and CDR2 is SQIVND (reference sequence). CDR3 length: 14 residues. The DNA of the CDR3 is TGTGCCAGTAAAGCGGACAGGGGGCATTATGGCTACACCTTC. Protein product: CASKADRGHYGYTF.